This T cell receptor (beta chain) was identified during a study of blood T cells in healthy people across ages. Study results and limitations: Unsorted PBMC input precluded a conclusive naive versus antigen-experienced comparison.

This clonotype was seen only a few times. Its antigen is not known. Germline loops: CDR1 SNHLY, CDR2 FYNNEI. This CDR3 is 14 amino acids long. The second PCR ran about 6 to 11 cycles with a sample-barcoded 5' primer and J-beta primers. With 12 random nucleotides, a template-switch adaptor tagged each individual cDNA molecule. TCRdb itself ran the 5' RACE reads through MiXCR, one entry per CDR3 protein. The table records more than 1 million distinct CDR3 sequences, under 45% of them present only once. The donors, all healthy, were Caucasians living in Russia, aged about 6 to 95. This chain links TRBV2 with TRBJ2-5; weak D call: TRBD2 (5 bases). With the DNA end fitting TRBJ2-7 better, the J assignment may be wrong. Sequencing was carried out using blood. This TCR was sampled from a woman aged 55-69 years in good health. The DNA for the CDR3 is TGTGCCAGCAGCGTTAAGCGGAAAACCTACGAGCAGTACTTC. The encoded protein is CASSVKRKTYEQYF.